The 32 T cell receptor beta chains listed next were all sequenced from one sample in a study of T cell repertoires in cytomegalovirus infection (dated by TCRdb to the late 2010s). These reads were obtained on an Illumina HiSeq 1500. The public reads were reanalyzed by TCRdb: fastp trimming at Q25, MiXCR alignment, in-frame beta chains only. Each record represents a unique CDR3 protein, reported with the most common genes and DNA among its rows. In this sample the table shows hundreds of thousands of distinct CDR3 sequences, around 9.1% of which occur a single time. The top ten constitute less than 3% of the sample. The sequencing input was PBMCs. These receptors originate from a human donor in good health (CMV status not recorded). Some clones in this sample may be carry-over from other donors' samples.

This clonotype was recorded a few times. The gene calls are TRBV6-2 or TRBV6-3 and TRBJ2-6; perhaps TRBD2 as D (6 bases). This CDR3 is built from 17 residues. The V and J ends lost 5 bases and 0 bases respectively, with 14 bases between them. Germline V gives CDR1 MNHEY, CDR2 SVGEGT. The chain's CDR3 is CASSKSGAGSGANVLTF. CDR3 bases: TGTGCCAGCAGTAAATCGGGAGCCGGCTCTGGGGCCAACGTCCTGACTTTC.

This clonotype was seen a single time. V is TRBV20-1 and J is TRBJ2-1; the D call may be TRBD1 or TRBD2 (5 bases each). V gave up 0 bases and J gave up 0 bases, with 15 bases separating them. Germline CDR1 DFQATT, CDR2 SNEGSKA (reference sequence). The CDR3 is 17 residues long. CDR3 nucleotides: TGCAGTGCTAGAGATGGGGGTATAAAGACCTCCTACAATGAGCAGTTCTTC. Translated, it gives CSARDGGIKTSYNEQFF.

There are many counts of this clonotype. The genes are TRBV20-1 and TRBJ1-1; D possibly corresponds to TRBD1 (5 bases). V gave up 0 bases and J gave up 0 bases, with 11 bases separating them. The germline V gene has CDR1 DFQATT and CDR2 SNEGSKA (reference sequence). The CDR3 has 15 amino acids. The CDR3 reads CSARDGGALNTEAFF. CDR3 nucleotides: TGCAGTGCTAGAGATGGAGGGGCCCTGAACACTGAAGCTTTCTTT.

This clonotype was observed many times. The rearrangement joins TRBV3-1 to TRBJ1-4; a possible D gene is TRBD1 (6 bases). V was pared by 4 bases and J by 5 bases, with 14 bases between. Germline V gene lookup returns CDR1 LGHDT and CDR2 YNNKEL (reference sequence). CDR3 length equals 15 residues. Here the CDR3 DNA reads TGTGCCAGCAGCCTCAAGGGGGGGCTGAATGAAAAACTGTTTTTT. This gives the protein CASSLKGGLNEKLFF.

Details on this clonotype: This CDR3 fails to terminate in the conserved phenylalanine or tryptophan, so it likely reflects a read error. The genes are TRBV11-2 and TRBJ1-1; the D gene is possibly TRBD1 (6 bases). This CDR3 is built from 13 residues. CDR1 and CDR2 (germline): SGHAT, FQNNGV. The V end was cut by 4 bases, the J end by 3 bases, with 9 bases between. The CDR3 here is CASSYRVYTEAFY. The CDR3 DNA is TGTGCCAGCAGCTACAGGGTGTACACTGAAGCTTTCTAT.

There are many counts of this clonotype. This chain joins TRBV5-5 and TRBJ1-2; the match to TRBD1 covers 11 bases. The ends lost 5 bases at V and 6 bases at J; junction bases unmatched: 9. Germline V lookup: CDR1 SGHKS, CDR2 YYEKEE (reference sequence). This CDR3 is 15 amino acids long. This chain's CDR3 is CASSSPPGQGDGYTF. The CDR3 DNA reads as TGTGCCAGCAGTTCCCCGCCGGGACAGGGGGATGGCTACACCTTC.

This clonotype was detected many times. This chain connects TRBV11-3 to TRBJ2-6, with 7 bases aligning to TRBD1. Germline V gene lookup returns CDR1 SGHNT and CDR2 YENEEA. The V and J ends lost 5 bases and 0 bases, in that order; junction bases with no gene match: 4. CDR3 length: 16 residues. The CDR3: CASSNRGPSGANVLTF. The CDR3 coding sequence is TGTGCCAGCAGCAACAGGGGTCCCTCTGGGGCCAACGTCCTGACTTTC.

This clonotype was recorded many times. The chain uses TRBV6-2 or TRBV6-3 and TRBJ2-7, with a tentative D call TRBD1 (6 bases). Per the germline V gene, CDR1 is MNHEY and CDR2 is SVGEGT. The CDR3 covers 12 residues. Trimming took 5 bases from V and 3 from J, leaving 8 bases between them. CDR3 DNA: TGTGCCAGCAGTAGGGACAACTACGAGCAGTACGTC. It is translated as CASSRDNYEQYV.

This clonotype has just a few counts. The chain recombines TRBV20-1 with TRBJ2-1; D might be TRBD2 (6 bases). Germline CDR1 reads DFQATT; CDR2 reads SNEGSKA (reference sequence). CDR3 length equals 13 residues. The germline V and J ends were trimmed by 4 bases and 5 bases, with 12 bases remaining between them. CDR3 loop: CSAIRLGDNEQFF. DNA for the CDR3: TGCAGTGCTATACGACTAGGGGACAATGAGCAGTTCTTC.

The J gene is TRBJ2-5, the V gene TRBV12-5; D is undetermined. This CDR3 is 15 amino acids long. Trimming removed 5 bases at V and 5 bases at J, with 18 bases between. Germline assignment: CDR1 LGHNT and CDR2 FRNRAP. The CDR3 here is CASGPGGSSRETQYF. DNA of the CDR3: TGTGCTAGTGGTCCTGGTGGCAGCTCTCGGGAGACCCAGTACTTC.

This clonotype was picked up many times. The rearrangement uses TRBV18 and TRBJ2-6; D is perhaps TRBD1 (5 bases). The V gene's germline CDR1 is KGHSH and CDR2 LQKENI. V gave up 6 bases and J gave up 0 bases, with 18 bases separating them. There are 18 residues in the CDR3. The CDR3 nucleotides are TGTGCCAGCTCTCAACTGACAGTAAAGAGCTCTGGGGCCAACGTCCTGACTTTC. This gives the protein CASSQLTVKSSGANVLTF. The variable domain in full, with the rest retrieved from reference TRBV18 and TRBJ2-6, is NAGVMQNPRHLVRRRGQEARLRCSPMKGHSHVYWYRQLPEEGLKFMVYLQKENIIDESGMPKERFSAEFPKEGPSILRIQQVVRGDSAAYFCASSQLTVKSSGANVLTFGAGSRLTVL.

This clonotype has a count of ten or more. The chain combines TRBV6-6 with TRBJ2-2; D gene unclear. Trimming removed 2 bases from V and 3 bases from J, with 7 bases in between. CDR3 length equals 14 residues. Germline V gene data show CDR1 as MNHNY and CDR2 as SVGAGI (reference sequence). In nucleotides, the CDR3 is TGTGCCAGCAGTTACCGTCAGCACACCGGGGAGCTGTTTTTT. Translated, it gives CASSYRQHTGELFF.

This clonotype was counted only a few times. The chain has TRBV6-2 or TRBV6-3 and TRBJ2-7; TRBD2 agrees at 11 bases. CDR3 length equals 15 residues. J was trimmed by 4 bases and V by 5 bases; bases with no gene match: 7. CDR1 MNHEY and CDR2 SVGEGT come from the germline V gene. CDR3 sequence: CASSGSSGGPYEQYV. The CDR3 DNA reads TGTGCCAGCAGTGGGTCTAGCGGGGGGCCTTACGAGCAGTACGTC.

The sample holds many counts of this clonotype. The chain joins TRBV28 to TRBJ2-1; no firm D call. Germline V gene sequence: CDR1 MDHEN, CDR2 SYDVKM. This CDR3 spans 12 amino acids. V dropped 2 bases and J dropped 6 bases, with 5 bases sitting between them. The CDR3 DNA follows: TGTGCCAGCAGTTTACGGCCCAATGAGCAGTTCTTC. Translation: CASSLRPNEQFF.

Note on this clonotype: A much larger clone sits a single nucleotide away, making a read error possible. This chain joins TRBV29-1 and TRBJ1-1; D is ambiguous. Germline CDR1 SQVTM, CDR2 ANQGSEA. Trimming shortened V by 5 bases and J by 5 bases, and 15 bases separated the two germline ends. CDR3 length: 13 amino acids. CDR3 region: CSVRDGVSTEAFF. The CDR3 nucleotides are TGCAGCGTTCGTGATGGGGTTTCGACTGAAGCTTTCTTT.

Comments on this clonotype: A much bigger clone sits one base away, suggesting this may be a read error. Without the conserved terminal phenylalanine or tryptophan, this CDR3 likely stems from a read error. The chain links TRBV25-1 to TRBJ2-2; D remains unclear. There are 13 residues in the CDR3. CDR1 and CDR2 (germline): MGHDK, SYGVNS. Deletions cut 3 bases from V and 4 bases from J, with 6 bases between. CDR3 residues: CASSDTGTGELFS. The DNA for the CDR3 is TGTGCCAGCAGTGACACTGGCACCGGGGAGCTGTTTTCT.

This clonotype was observed many times. J is TRBJ1-4 and V is TRBV4-3; D might be TRBD1 (5 bases). Germline values: CDR1 LGHNA, CDR2 YSLEER. The V gene lost 1 base and the J gene lost 7 bases, with 19 bases spanning the gap. This CDR3 is 17 amino acids long. The CDR3: CASSQGEGPTVPEKLFF. CDR3 DNA: TGCGCCAGCAGCCAAGGAGAGGGGCCGACGGTCCCTGAAAAACTGTTTTTT.

This clonotype was recorded many times. The V and J genes are TRBV7-9 and TRBJ1-1; tentatively, D is TRBD1 (5 bases). Germline CDR1 and CDR2: SEHNR and FQNEAQ (reference sequence). The CDR3 is 13 residues long. The V gene lost 6 bases and the J gene lost 1 base, with 9 bases spanning the gap. This chain's CDR3 is CASRRQQNTEAFF. The CDR3 coding sequence is TGTGCCAGCAGAAGACAGCAGAACACTGAAGCTTTCTTT.

This clonotype has at least ten counts. Relative to the germline gene, one junction end is altered; a read error may explain this. The V call is TRBV29-1, the J call TRBJ2-4, with TRBD2 matching 12 bases. The V gene's germline CDR1 is SQVTM and CDR2 ANQGSEA. This CDR3 is built from 14 residues. CDR3 sequence: CSALTGTSGLIPYF. CDR3 nucleotides: TGCAGCGCCCTGACCGGGACTAGCGGGCTTATTCCGTACTTC.

This clonotype appeared many times. The rearrangement uses TRBV19 and TRBJ2-3; D gene ambiguous. The germline CDR1 and CDR2 sequences are LNHDA and SQIVND (reference sequence). V lost 2 bases and J 2 bases, leaving 8 bases between the germline ends. There are 14 residues in the CDR3. The CDR3 region is CASSIRQVTDTQYF. The CDR3 DNA reads as TGTGCCAGTAGTATAAGGCAGGTCACAGATACGCAGTATTTT.

The rearrangement uses TRBV2 and TRBJ2-2; D uncertain. Between the trimmed V and J ends, which lost 0 bases and 2 bases, there was a span of 10 bases. The germline V gene has CDR1 SNHLY and CDR2 FYNNEI. There are 16 residues in the CDR3. The CDR3 is CASSEAYILNTGELFF. Written as DNA, the CDR3 is TGTGCCAGCAGTGAAGCGTACATACTTAACACCGGGGAGCTGTTTTTT. Full variable domain (remainder filled in from reference TRBV2 and TRBJ2-2): EPEVTQTPSHQVTQMGQEVILRCVPISNHLYFYWYRQILGQKVEFLVSFYNNEISEKSEIFDDQFSVERPDGSNFTLKIRSTKLEDSAMYFCASSEAYILNTGELFFGEGSRLTVL.

This clonotype was detected ten times or more. The chain is built from TRBV28 and TRBJ1-2, with 11 bases that match TRBD1. This CDR3 comprises 15 residues. Unmatched junction bases numbered 9, after V lost 5 bases and J lost 7 bases. Germline CDR1 and CDR2: MDHEN and SYDVKM. The CDR3 sequence: CASSPAGTGGTGYTF. CDR3 DNA sequence: TGTGCCAGCAGTCCCGCCGGGACAGGGGGAACTGGCTACACCTTC.

This clonotype was counted ten times or more. This chain connects TRBV15 to TRBJ2-3; no definite D call. Looked up from germline, CDR1 is LNHNV and CDR2 is YYDKDF (reference sequence). The length of the CDR3 is 12 residues. The V end lost 1 base, the J end lost 6 bases, and 5 bases lay between the germline ends. This CDR3 reads CATSRVADTQYF. The CDR3 bases are TGTGCCACCAGCAGAGTGGCGGATACGCAGTATTTT.

At least ten counts were recorded for this clonotype. The chain couples TRBV7-2 to TRBJ2-2; 7 bases align to TRBD1. The CDR3 has 14 residues. The germline CDR1 and CDR2 sequences are SGHTA and FQGNSA. V lost 4 bases, J lost 4 bases, and 3 bases stayed unmatched. The CDR3 spells CASSSTGSTGELFF. In DNA, the CDR3 is TGTGCCAGCAGCTCGACAGGGTCCACCGGGGAGCTGTTTTTT.

V gene TRBV5-6 combines with J gene TRBJ2-6, with D perhaps matching TRBD1 (6 bases). Trimming took 4 bases from V and 0 from J, leaving 11 bases between them. The CDR3 consists of 16 residues. Germline assignment: CDR1 SGHDT and CDR2 YYEEEE. Written as DNA, the CDR3 is TGTGCCAGCAGCCTCAGGGGAGTCTCTGGGGCCAACGTCCTGACTTTC. This encodes CASSLRGVSGANVLTF.

This clonotype was seen many times. The genes are TRBV28 and TRBJ2-3; 11 bases are a match to TRBD2. The CDR3 sequence is 14 residues long. The junction had 1 base not matched to a gene; V was cut back by 8 bases and J by 0 bases. The germline gives CDR1 MDHEN, CDR2 SYDVKM. DNA of the CDR3: TGTGCCAGCTTAGCGGGGGGGAGCACAGATACGCAGTATTTT. Translating it yields CASLAGGSTDTQYF.

Many counts were recorded for this clonotype. The rearrangement uses TRBV6-5 and TRBJ1-2; tentatively, D is TRBD1 (5 bases). CDR3 length equals 15 residues. Germline V gene lookup returns CDR1 MNHEY and CDR2 SVGAGI. Between the trimmed V and J ends, which lost 0 bases and 3 bases, there was a span of 11 bases. Here the CDR3 reads CASSYSGQEDYGYTF. The CDR3 nucleotides read TGTGCCAGCAGTTACTCGGGGCAGGAAGACTATGGCTACACCTTC.

This clonotype has ten or more counts. The rearrangement uses TRBV7-2 and TRBJ1-5; no firm D call. Germline CDR1 reads SGHTA; CDR2 reads FQGNSA. Trimming took 5 bases from V and 4 from J, leaving 9 bases between them. The CDR3 loop spans 13 amino acids. In DNA form, the CDR3 reads TGTGCCAGCAGCCCCCAGCAGAATCAGCCCCAGCATTTT. Residues: CASSPQQNQPQHF. The full variable domain, with the rest looked up from reference TRBV7-2 and TRBJ1-5, is GAGVSQSPSNKVTEKGKDVELRCDPISGHTALYWYRQSLGQGLEFLIYFQGNSAPDKSGLPSDRFSAERTGGSVSTLTIQRTQQEDSAVYLCASSPQQNQPQHFGDGTRLSIL.

The rearrangement uses TRBV2 and TRBJ2-4; D is perhaps TRBD2 (7 bases). The germline V gene has CDR1 SNHLY and CDR2 FYNNEI. Trimming removed 4 bases from V and 9 bases from J, with 19 bases in between. The CDR3 totals 15 residues. The CDR3 region is CASSVEGGGRSIQYF. The CDR3 DNA sequence: TGTGCCAGCAGTGTGGAGGGGGGGGGCCGGAGCATTCAGTACTTC.

This clonotype was seen at least ten times. The rearrangement uses TRBV20-1 and TRBJ2-2, with D unclear. The CDR3 spans 13 residues. V was cut by 3 bases and J by 6 bases, with 11 bases left in between. Germline lookup yields CDR1 DFQATT and CDR2 SNEGSKA (reference sequence). Written as DNA, the CDR3 is TGCAGTGCTAGCCACCTTAACGCCGGGGAGCTGTTTTTT. Translating it yields CSASHLNAGELFF.

With respect to this clonotype: Sequence at one end of the junction differs from germline and may be a read error. This chain connects TRBV5-1 to TRBJ2-2, with D tentatively TRBD1 (5 bases). From germline, CDR1 is SGHRS and CDR2 YFSETQ. The CDR3 length is 13 residues. The CDR3 DNA sequence: TGCGCCAACAGCTCAACAGGAACCGGGGAGCTGTTTTTT. Protein sequence: CANSSTGTGELFF.

This clonotype was seen only once. This clone may be a read error of a much larger clone one base away. The rearrangement uses TRBV4-2 and TRBJ1-6, with D possibly matching TRBD1 (5 bases). This CDR3 has 16 amino acids. CDR1 and CDR2 from the germline V gene are LGHNA and YNFKEQ. V was clipped by 3 bases and J by 7 bases, with 16 bases between them. The CDR3 protein is CASSQRTKKKNSPLHF. The CDR3 DNA follows: TGTGCCAGCAGCCAGCGGACAAAAAAAAAAAATTCACCCCTCCACTTT.